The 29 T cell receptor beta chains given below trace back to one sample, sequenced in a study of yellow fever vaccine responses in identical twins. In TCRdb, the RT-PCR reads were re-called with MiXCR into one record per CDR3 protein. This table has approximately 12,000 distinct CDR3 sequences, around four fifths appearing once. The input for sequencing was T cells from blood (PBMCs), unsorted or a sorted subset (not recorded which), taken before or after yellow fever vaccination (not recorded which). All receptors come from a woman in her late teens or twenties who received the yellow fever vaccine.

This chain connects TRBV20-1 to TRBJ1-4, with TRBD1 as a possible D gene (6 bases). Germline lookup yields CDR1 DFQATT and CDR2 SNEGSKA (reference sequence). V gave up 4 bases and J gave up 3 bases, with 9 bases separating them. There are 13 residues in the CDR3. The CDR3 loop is CSAIRGPNEKLFF. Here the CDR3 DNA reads TGCAGTGCTATCAGGGGCCCTAATGAAAAACTGTTTTTT.

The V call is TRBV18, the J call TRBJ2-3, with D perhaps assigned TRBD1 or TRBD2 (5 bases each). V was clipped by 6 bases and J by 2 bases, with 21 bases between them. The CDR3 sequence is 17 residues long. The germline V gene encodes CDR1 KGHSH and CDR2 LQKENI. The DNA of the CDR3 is TGTGCCAGCTCCCCATACGGGGCCCTTTTCGACACAGATACGCAGTATTTT. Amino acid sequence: CASSPYGALFDTDTQYF.

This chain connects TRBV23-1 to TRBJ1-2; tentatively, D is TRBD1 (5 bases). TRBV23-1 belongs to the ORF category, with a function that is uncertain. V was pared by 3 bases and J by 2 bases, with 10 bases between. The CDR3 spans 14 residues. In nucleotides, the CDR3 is TGCGCCAGCAGTCACGCAGGGACCAACTATGGCTACACCTTC. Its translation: CASSHAGTNYGYTF.

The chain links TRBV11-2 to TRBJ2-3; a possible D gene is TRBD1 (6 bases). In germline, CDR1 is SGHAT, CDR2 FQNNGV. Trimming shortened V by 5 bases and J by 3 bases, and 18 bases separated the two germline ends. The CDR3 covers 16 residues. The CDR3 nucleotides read TGTGCCAGCAGCCCCGTGACAGGAATCACAACAGATACGCAGTATTTT. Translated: CASSPVTGITTDTQYF.

CDR3 protein: CASSLRRDRRHEQYF. DNA of the CDR3: TGTGCCAGCAGCTTAAGAAGAGACAGGCGACACGAGCAGTACTTC. The genes are TRBV7-3 and TRBJ2-7; weak D call: TRBD1 (6 bases). From germline, CDR1 is SGHTA and CDR2 FQGTGA. V was cut by 1 base and J by 5 bases, with 15 bases left in between. There are 15 residues in the CDR3.

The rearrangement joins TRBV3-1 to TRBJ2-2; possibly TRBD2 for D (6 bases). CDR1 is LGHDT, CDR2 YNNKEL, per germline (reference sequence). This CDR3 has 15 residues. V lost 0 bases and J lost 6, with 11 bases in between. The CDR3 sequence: CASSQDPLASGELFF. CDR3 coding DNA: TGTGCCAGCAGCCAAGATCCGCTAGCGTCCGGGGAGCTGTTTTTT.

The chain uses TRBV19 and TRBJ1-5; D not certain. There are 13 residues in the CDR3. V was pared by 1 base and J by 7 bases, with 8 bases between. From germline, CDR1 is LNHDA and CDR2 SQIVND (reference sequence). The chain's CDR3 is CASSIVAGQPQHF. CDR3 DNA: TGTGCCAGTAGTATAGTGGCGGGACAGCCCCAGCATTTT. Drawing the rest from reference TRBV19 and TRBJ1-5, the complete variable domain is DGGITQSPKYLFRKEGQNVTLSCEQNLNHDAMYWYRQDPGQGLRLIYYSQIVNDFQKGDIAEGYSVSREKKESFPLTVTSAQKNPTAFYLCASSIVAGQPQHFGDGTRLSIL.

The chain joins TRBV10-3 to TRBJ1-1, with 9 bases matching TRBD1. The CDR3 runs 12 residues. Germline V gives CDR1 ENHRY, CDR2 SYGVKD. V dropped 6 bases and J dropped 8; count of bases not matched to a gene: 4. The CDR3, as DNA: TGTGCCATCAGCCGGGACAGGGCAGAAGCTTTCTTT. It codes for CAISRDRAEAFF.

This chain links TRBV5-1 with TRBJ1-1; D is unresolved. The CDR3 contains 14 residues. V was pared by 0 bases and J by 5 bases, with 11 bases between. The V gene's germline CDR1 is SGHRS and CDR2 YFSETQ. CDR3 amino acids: CASSLEVVVTEAFF. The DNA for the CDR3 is TGCGCCAGCAGCTTGGAAGTCGTGGTGACTGAAGCTTTCTTT. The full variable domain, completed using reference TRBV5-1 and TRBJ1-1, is KAGVTQTPRYLIKTRGQQVTLSCSPISGHRSVSWYQQTPGQGLQFLFEYFSETQRNKGNFPGRFSGRQFSNSRSEMNVSTLELGDSALYLCASSLEVVVTEAFFGQGTRLTVV.

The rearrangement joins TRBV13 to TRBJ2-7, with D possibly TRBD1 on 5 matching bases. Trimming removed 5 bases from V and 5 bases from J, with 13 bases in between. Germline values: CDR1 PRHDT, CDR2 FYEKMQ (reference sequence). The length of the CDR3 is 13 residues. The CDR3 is CASSPQGFDEQYF. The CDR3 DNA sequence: TGTGCCAGCAGCCCCCAGGGTTTCGACGAGCAGTACTTC.

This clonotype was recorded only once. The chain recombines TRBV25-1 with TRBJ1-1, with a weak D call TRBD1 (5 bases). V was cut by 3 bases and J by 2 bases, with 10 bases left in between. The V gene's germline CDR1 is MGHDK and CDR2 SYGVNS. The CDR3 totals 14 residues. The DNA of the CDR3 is TGTGCCAGCAGTGAGTTAGGGGAAAACACTGAAGCTTTCTTT. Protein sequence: CASSELGENTEAFF.

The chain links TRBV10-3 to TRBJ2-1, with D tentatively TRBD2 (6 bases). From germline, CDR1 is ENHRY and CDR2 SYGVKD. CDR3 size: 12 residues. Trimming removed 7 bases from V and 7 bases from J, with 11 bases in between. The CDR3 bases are TGTGCCATCAATACGGGAGCGAATGAGCAGTTCTTC. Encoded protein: CAINTGANEQFF.

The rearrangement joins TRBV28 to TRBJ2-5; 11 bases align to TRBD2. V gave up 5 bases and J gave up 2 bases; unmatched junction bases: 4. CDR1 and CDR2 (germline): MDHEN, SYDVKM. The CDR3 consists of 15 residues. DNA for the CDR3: TGTGCCAGCAGTCAATTAGCGGGAGGGCAAGAGACCCAGTACTTC. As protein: CASSQLAGGQETQYF.

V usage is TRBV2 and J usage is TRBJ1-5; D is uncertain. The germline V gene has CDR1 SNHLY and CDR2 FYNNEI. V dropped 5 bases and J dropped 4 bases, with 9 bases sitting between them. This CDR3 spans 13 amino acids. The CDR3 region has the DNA TGTGCCAGCAGTTATAACTGGAATCAGCCCCAGCATTTT. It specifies CASSYNWNQPQHF. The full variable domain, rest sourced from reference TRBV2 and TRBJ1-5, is EPEVTQTPSHQVTQMGQEVILRCVPISNHLYFYWYRQILGQKVEFLVSFYNNEISEKSEIFDDQFSVERPDGSNFTLKIRSTKLEDSAMYFCASSYNWNQPQHFGDGTRLSIL.

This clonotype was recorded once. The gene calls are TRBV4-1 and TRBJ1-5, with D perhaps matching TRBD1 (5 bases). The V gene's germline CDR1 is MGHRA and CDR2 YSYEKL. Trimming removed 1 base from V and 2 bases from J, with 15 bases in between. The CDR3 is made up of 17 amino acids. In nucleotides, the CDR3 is TGCGCCAGCAGCCAAGTTGCAGGGACGATCGGCAATCAGCCCCAGCATTTT. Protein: CASSQVAGTIGNQPQHF.

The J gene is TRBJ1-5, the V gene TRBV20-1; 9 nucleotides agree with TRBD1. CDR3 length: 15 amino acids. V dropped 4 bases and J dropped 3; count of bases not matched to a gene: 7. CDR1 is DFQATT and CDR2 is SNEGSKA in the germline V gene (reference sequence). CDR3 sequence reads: CSATQTGGHNQPQHF. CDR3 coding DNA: TGCAGTGCTACCCAGACAGGGGGACACAATCAGCCCCAGCATTTT.

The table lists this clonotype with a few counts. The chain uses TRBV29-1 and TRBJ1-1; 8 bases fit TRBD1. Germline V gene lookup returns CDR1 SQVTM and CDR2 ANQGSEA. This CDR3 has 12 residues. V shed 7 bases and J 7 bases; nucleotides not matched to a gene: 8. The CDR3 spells CSGTGTYSEAFF. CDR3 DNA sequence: TGCAGCGGGACAGGGACCTATAGTGAAGCTTTCTTT.

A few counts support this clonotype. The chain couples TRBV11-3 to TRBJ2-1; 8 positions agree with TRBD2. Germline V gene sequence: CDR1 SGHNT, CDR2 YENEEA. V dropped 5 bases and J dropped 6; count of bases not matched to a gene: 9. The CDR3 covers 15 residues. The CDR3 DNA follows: TGTGCCAGCAGCCAAACCGGGACTAGGGTCAATGAGCAGTTCTTC. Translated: CASSQTGTRVNEQFF.

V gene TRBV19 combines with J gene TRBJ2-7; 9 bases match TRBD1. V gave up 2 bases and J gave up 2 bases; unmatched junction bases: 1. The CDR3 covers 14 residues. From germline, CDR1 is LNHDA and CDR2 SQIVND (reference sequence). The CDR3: CASSIWDRAYEQYF. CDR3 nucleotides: TGTGCCAGTAGTATATGGGACAGGGCCTACGAGCAGTACTTC.

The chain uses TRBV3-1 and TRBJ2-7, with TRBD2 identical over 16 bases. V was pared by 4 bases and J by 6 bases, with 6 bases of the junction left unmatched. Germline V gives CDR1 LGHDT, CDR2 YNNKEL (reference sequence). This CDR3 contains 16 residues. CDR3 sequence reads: CASSLGTSGGAREQYF. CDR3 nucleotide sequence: TGTGCCAGCAGCCTTGGGACTAGCGGGGGGGCTCGCGAGCAGTACTTC.

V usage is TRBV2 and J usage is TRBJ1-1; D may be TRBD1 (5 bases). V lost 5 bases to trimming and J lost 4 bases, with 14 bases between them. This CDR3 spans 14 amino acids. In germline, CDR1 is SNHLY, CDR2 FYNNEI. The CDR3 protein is CASSRERGGTEAFF. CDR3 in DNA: TGTGCCAGCAGTAGGGAGCGGGGGGGCACTGAAGCTTTCTTT.

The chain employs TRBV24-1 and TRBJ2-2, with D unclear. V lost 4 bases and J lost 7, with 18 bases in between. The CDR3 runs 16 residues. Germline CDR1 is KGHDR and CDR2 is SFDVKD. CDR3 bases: TGTGCCACCAGTGACTATAGTGGTCAGGTGGACGGGGAGCTGTTTTTT. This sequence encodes CATSDYSGQVDGELFF.

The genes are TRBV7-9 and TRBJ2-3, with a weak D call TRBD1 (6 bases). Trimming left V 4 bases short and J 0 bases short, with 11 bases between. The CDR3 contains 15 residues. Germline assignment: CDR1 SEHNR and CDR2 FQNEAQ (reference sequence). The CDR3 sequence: CASSSDRPSTDTQYF. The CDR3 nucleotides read TGTGCCAGCAGCTCCGACAGGCCTAGCACAGATACGCAGTATTTT.

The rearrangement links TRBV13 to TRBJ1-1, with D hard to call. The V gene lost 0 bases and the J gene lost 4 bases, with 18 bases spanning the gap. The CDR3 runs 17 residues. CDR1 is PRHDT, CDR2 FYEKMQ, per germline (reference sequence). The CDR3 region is CASSLGGAGPYFTEAFF. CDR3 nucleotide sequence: TGTGCCAGCAGCTTAGGAGGCGCAGGACCATATTTCACTGAAGCTTTCTTT.

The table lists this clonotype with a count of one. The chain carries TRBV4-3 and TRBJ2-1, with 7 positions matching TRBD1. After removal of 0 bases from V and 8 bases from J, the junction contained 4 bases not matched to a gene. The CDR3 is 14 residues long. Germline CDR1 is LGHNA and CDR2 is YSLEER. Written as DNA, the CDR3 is TGCGCCAGCAGCCAAGATAGGCAGGGGGATGAGCAGTTCTTC. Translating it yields CASSQDRQGDEQFF.

The CDR3 spells CASTSYNEQFF. For the CDR3, the DNA is TGTGCCAGCACCTCATACAATGAGCAGTTCTTC. The gene calls are TRBV11-3 and TRBJ2-1; D is unclear. Germline-derived CDR1 and CDR2 are SGHNT and YENEEA. CDR3 length: 11 residues. The V gene lost 7 bases and the J gene lost 4 bases, with 5 bases spanning the gap.

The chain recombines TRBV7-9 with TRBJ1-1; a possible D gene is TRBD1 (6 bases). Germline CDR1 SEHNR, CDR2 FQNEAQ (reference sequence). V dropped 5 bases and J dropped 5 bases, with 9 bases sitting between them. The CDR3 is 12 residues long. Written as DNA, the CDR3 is TGTGCCAGCAGCCACCAGGGGACTGAAGCTTTCTTT. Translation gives CASSHQGTEAFF. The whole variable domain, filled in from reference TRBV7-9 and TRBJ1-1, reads DTGVSQNPRHKITKRGQNVTFRCDPISEHNRLYWYRQTLGQGPEFLTYFQNEAQLEKSRLLSDRFSAERPKGSFSTLEIQRTEQGDSAMYLCASSHQGTEAFFGQGTRLTVV.

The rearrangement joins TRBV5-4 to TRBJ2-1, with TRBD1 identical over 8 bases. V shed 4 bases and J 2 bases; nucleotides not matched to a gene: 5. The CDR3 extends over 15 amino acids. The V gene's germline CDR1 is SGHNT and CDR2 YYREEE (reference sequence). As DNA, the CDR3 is TGTGCCAGCAGCCATGGACAGGGAGCCTACAATGAGCAGTTCTTC. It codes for CASSHGQGAYNEQFF.

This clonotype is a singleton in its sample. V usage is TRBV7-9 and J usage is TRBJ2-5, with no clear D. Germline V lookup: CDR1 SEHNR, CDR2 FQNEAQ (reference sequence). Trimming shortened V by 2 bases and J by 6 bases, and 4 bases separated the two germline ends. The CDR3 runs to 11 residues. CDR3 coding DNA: TGTGCCAGCAGCTTATCAAAGACCCAGTACTTC. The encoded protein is CASSLSKTQYF.